This TCR beta chain was retrieved from a study of response to subunit inactivated influenza vaccine. The CDR3 length is 18 residues. Germline loops: CDR1 KGHDR, CDR2 SFDVKD. V lost 1 base and J lost 3; bases outside the gene matches: 13. Each CDR3 protein is one row after TCRdb ran MiXCR on the RT-PCR reads. Of about 540,000 distinct CDR3 sequences in the sample, 20% to 25% were seen once. The same sample was also used in a study of T cells expressing NK-cell markers. That study reports: 5'RACE template switching with UMIs produced the TCR beta cDNA. HCMV seropositivity marked most of the eight sequenced donors; one was seronegative. Where several donors were concerned, these clonotypes also led the CD3+CD56-NKG2C+ fraction. Clones of NKG2C+ T cells that had expanded were of unclear HCMV specificity.

The TCR comes from a man aged 45-65 years who received an inactivated influenza vaccine. V usage is TRBV24-1 and J usage is TRBJ2-7; 8 nucleotides agree with TRBD1. This sample comprised CD4+ T cells sorted from PBMCs, obtained 11 to 12 days after vaccination. CDR3 coding DNA: TGTGCCACCAGTGATTTTCTCGGTCAGGGGGCGAAAATCTACGAGCAGTACTTC. Its translation is CATSDFLGQGAKIYEQYF.